This TCR beta chain is from a study of Graves' ophthalmopathy and Graves' hyperthyroidism. Per germline, CDR1 GTSNPN and CDR2 SVGIG (reference sequence). V lost 3 bases to trimming and J lost 11 bases; unmatched junction nucleotides: 15. The CDR3 covers 14 residues. This clonotype was seen ten or more times. Its antigen is currently unknown. TCR beta CDR3 regions were amplified from RNA transcripts. The first-round RT-PCR employed HTBI primers together with the Qiagen OneStep RT-PCR kit. A multiplex PCR was then performed as the second round. One entry per CDR3 protein results from TCRdb running MiXCR on the multiplex PCR reads. This table has fewer than 600,000 distinct CDR3 sequences, approximately 15% appearing once. The study's findings and limits: Prediction of ophthalmopathy progression reached about 71% sensitivity and about 72% specificity.

Sequenced input: blood. The TCR was taken from a woman aged 25 to 45 with Graves' ophthalmopathy. The J gene is TRBJ1-1, the V gene TRBV30; 7 bases align to TRBD1. The CDR3 DNA reads TGTGCCTGGAGCCCTATCATCGGACAGGCGGGGGCTTTCTTT. This codes for CAWSPIIGQAGAFF.